The next 3 T cell receptor beta chains were all read from a single sample in a study of vaccination effects on CD4 cells after COVID-19. This table comes from immunoSEQ multiplex PCR, and its TCRdb copy is limited to in-frame clones, with some not included. Of about 41,000 clones listed, around three quarters are singletons. Antigen-specific CD4+ T cells were expanded with viral peptide pools in the ViraFEST assay before sequencing. Culturing for roughly 9 days preceded CD4+ T cell isolation. Nucleocapsid antibodies were negative in the vaccine recipients, who had never had SARS-CoV-2 infection. Their target antigens are unknown. Sequencing used CD4+ T cells from PBMCs cultured with HCoV-NL63 spike peptides, obtained before COVID-19 vaccination. All receptors derive from a human donor who received a COVID-19 vaccine.

Points on this clone: An end of the junction differs from the germline gene, which may be a read error. This chain uses TRBV12-5 with TRBJ2-1; a possible D gene is TRBD1 (7 bases). Germline lookup yields CDR1 LGHNT and CDR2 FRNRAP. This CDR3 is 14 amino acids long. The CDR3, as DNA: TGTGCTAGTGGTTTGGTACCAAGGGACAGCGGACTAATCTTC. Protein product: CASGLVPRDSGLIF. Together with reference TRBV12-5 and TRBJ2-1, the CDR3 gives the full variable domain: DARVTQTPRHKVTEMGQEVTMRCQPILGHNTVFWYRQTMMQGLELLAYFRNRAPLDDSGMPKDRFSAEMPDATLATLKIQPSEPRDSAVYFCASGLVPRDSGLIFGPGTRLTVL.

The genes are TRBV10-2 and TRBJ2-5; 11 nucleotides align to TRBD2. J lost 4 bases, V lost 8 bases, and 3 bases had no gene match. The germline V gene has CDR1 WSHSY and CDR2 SAAADI. This CDR3 is 13 amino acids long. The CDR3 sequence: CASQGTSGETQYF. CDR3 nucleotide sequence: TGCGCCAGCCAGGGGACTAGCGGAGAGACCCAGTACTTC.

The chain couples TRBV30 to TRBJ1-6; TRBD1 aligns across 7 bases. V dropped 1 base and J dropped 8; count of bases not matched to a gene: 2. This CDR3 spans 13 amino acids. CDR1 and CDR2 (germline): GTSNPN, SVGIG (reference sequence). The CDR3 bases are TGTGCCTGGAGTGGACAGGGTTATTCACCCCTCCACTTT. It specifies CAWSGQGYSPLHF. Looking up the rest from reference TRBV30 and TRBJ1-6 gives the full variable domain: SQTIHQWPATLVQPVGSPLSLECTVEGTSNPNLYWYRQAAGRGLQLLFYSVGIGQISSEVPQNLSASRPQDRQFILSSKKLLLSDSGFYLCAWSGQGYSPLHFGNGTRLTVT.